Below are 23 T cell receptor beta chains sequenced from a single sample in a study of regulatory T cells. For these receptors, no antigen is known. The primer mix had 52 TRBV and 13 TRBJ primers. This table comes from immunoSEQ multiplex PCR, and its TCRdb copy is limited to in-frame clones, with some not included. Of around 32,000 clones listed, around 92% are singletons. Study-wide points: Hydrophobic residues at CDR3 positions 6 and 7 were enriched in conventional CD4+ T cells of CD3G-deficient patients.

Material for sequencing was conventional CD4+ T cells sorted from blood. The receptor set was obtained from a person aged 18 to 35 with CD3G deficiency.

The chain has TRBV28 and TRBJ2-7; 8 bases agree with TRBD1. The CDR3 runs 14 residues. V gave up 6 bases and J gave up 1 base; unmatched junction bases: 5. Germline CDR1 reads MDHEN; CDR2 reads SYDVKM. The CDR3 DNA is TGTGCCAGCAGGGCACGACAGGGGTCCTACGAGCAGTACTTC. The encoded protein is CASRARQGSYEQYF.

This chain connects TRBV7-2 to TRBJ1-2; D remains unclear. With 5 bases removed from V and 5 bases from J, the gap between germline ends came to 15 bases. The germline V gene encodes CDR1 SGHTA and CDR2 FQGNSA. This CDR3 has 14 residues. The CDR3 DNA sequence: TGTGCCAGCAGCCTAGAACGGTCCACTTATGGCTACACCTTC. Protein sequence: CASSLERSTYGYTF.

This chain links TRBV28 with TRBJ2-1; a possible D gene is TRBD2 (6 bases). CDR3 length equals 13 residues. The germline gives CDR1 MDHEN, CDR2 SYDVKM. Trimming took 3 bases from V and 7 from J, leaving 10 bases between them. CDR3 residues: CASSFPLANEQFF. CDR3 bases: TGTGCCAGCAGTTTTCCCCTAGCGAATGAGCAGTTCTTC.

This chain links TRBV4-3 with TRBJ1-1; the D is unclear. This CDR3 is built from 14 residues. The germline CDR1 and CDR2 sequences are LGHNA and YSLEER. Trimming took off 2 bases at V and 1 base at J, with 8 bases between the two ends. The CDR3 reads CASSQSDKNTEAFF. The CDR3 bases are TGCGCCAGCAGCCAATCCGACAAGAACACTGAAGCTTTCTTT.

Only one count was recorded for this clone. CDR3 amino acids: CSASRNYEQYF. The CDR3 region has the DNA TGCAGTGCCAGCCGGAACTACGAGCAGTACTTC. The chain combines TRBV20-1 with TRBJ2-7; unclear D gene. V gave up 6 bases and J gave up 3 bases, with 9 bases separating them. Looked up from germline, CDR1 is DFQATT and CDR2 is SNEGSKA (reference sequence). This CDR3 has 11 amino acids.

The chain carries TRBV7-9 and TRBJ2-1, with 10 bases aligning to TRBD1. With 5 bases clipped from V and 8 bases from J, the junction kept 9 bases outside the gene matches. The CDR3 contains 15 residues. Germline V gene lookup returns CDR1 SEHNR and CDR2 FQNEAQ (reference sequence). The DNA for the CDR3 is TGTGCCAGCAGCACTGGGACAGGGGAAGGGGATGAGCAGTTCTTC. Amino acids: CASSTGTGEGDEQFF.

This chain links TRBV6-1 with TRBJ1-3; TRBD1 aligns across 10 bases. V was pared by 4 bases and J by 4 bases, with 7 bases of the junction left unmatched. Germline values: CDR1 MNHNS, CDR2 SASEGT. The length of the CDR3 is 16 residues. The CDR3 nucleotides are TGTGCCAGCAGTGGACAACTGACAGGGGGCGGAAACACCATATATTTT. This translates into CASSGQLTGGGNTIYF.

CDR3 amino acids: CASSQVRGGTQYF. The CDR3 DNA reads TGTGCCAGCAGCCAAGTTAGAGGAGGTACGCAGTATTTT. This chain joins TRBV4-2 and TRBJ2-3; D perhaps matches TRBD2 (5 bases). CDR1 and CDR2 (germline): LGHNA, YNFKEQ. V gave up 1 base and J gave up 8 bases, with 10 bases separating them. This CDR3 region has 13 residues.

The table lists this clone with a count of one. The J gene is TRBJ2-7, the V gene TRBV11-2; 9 bases are a match to TRBD1. The CDR3 contains 15 residues. Unmatched junction bases numbered 8, after V lost 5 bases and J lost 3 bases. From germline, CDR1 is SGHAT and CDR2 FQNNGV. The CDR3 sequence: CASSVTDRGNYEQYF. For the CDR3, the DNA is TGTGCCAGCAGCGTAACGGACAGGGGAAACTACGAGCAGTACTTC.

This clone was detected once. The rearrangement uses TRBV19 and TRBJ2-6, with 7 bases aligning to TRBD1. CDR3 length equals 15 residues. Per germline, CDR1 LNHDA and CDR2 SQIVND (reference sequence). V lost 5 bases and J lost 2; bases outside the gene matches: 3. Written as DNA, the CDR3 is TGTGCCAGTAGTTCTGACAGGGCTGGGGCCAACGTCCTGACTTTC. Translation: CASSSDRAGANVLTF.

V is TRBV28 and J is TRBJ1-1; 9 bases match TRBD1. The germline V gene encodes CDR1 MDHEN and CDR2 SYDVKM. Trimming removed 4 bases from V and 4 bases from J; junction bases left unmatched: 7. This CDR3 spans 15 amino acids. CDR3: CASSYRGLRSTEAFF. The CDR3 nucleotides are TGTGCCAGCAGTTACAGGGGGCTTAGGAGCACTGAAGCTTTCTTT.

The chain combines TRBV6-1 with TRBJ2-7; 7 bases align to TRBD1. This CDR3 comprises 14 residues. Germline V gene data show CDR1 as MNHNS and CDR2 as SASEGT. The V gene end was trimmed by 6 bases and the J gene end by 2 bases; junction bases not matched to a gene: 7. CDR3 sequence: CASRAPGQAYEQYF. CDR3 nucleotide sequence: TGTGCCAGCAGGGCTCCCGGACAGGCCTACGAGCAGTACTTC.

The V and J genes are TRBV5-1 and TRBJ2-2; 11 bases agree with TRBD2. CDR1 and CDR2 (germline): SGHRS, YFSETQ. The CDR3 loop spans 16 amino acids. The V segment lost 1 base and the J segment 7 bases; nucleotides outside the gene matches: 6. The CDR3 reads CASSLTSGRGNGELFF. For the CDR3, the DNA is TGCGCCAGCAGCTTGACTAGCGGGAGAGGAAACGGGGAGCTGTTTTTT.

V usage is TRBV6-1 and J usage is TRBJ2-5; no reliable D call. Trimming left V 5 bases short and J 1 base short, with 8 bases between. Germline-derived CDR1 and CDR2 are MNHNS and SASEGT. There are 13 residues in the CDR3. The CDR3: CASSHRTQETQYF. The CDR3 coding sequence is TGTGCCAGCAGTCACCGTACCCAAGAGACCCAGTACTTC.

V usage is TRBV2 and J usage is TRBJ2-7; a possible D gene is TRBD1 (5 bases). Looked up from germline, CDR1 is SNHLY and CDR2 is FYNNEI. V was cut by 6 bases and J by 2 bases, with 17 bases left in between. The CDR3 totals 15 residues. CDR3 DNA: TGTGCCAGCAGCTCTCCCTTGGGGCAGACCTACGAGCAGTACTTC. Translation gives CASSSPLGQTYEQYF. Together with reference TRBV2 and TRBJ2-7, the CDR3 gives the full variable domain: EPEVTQTPSHQVTQMGQEVILRCVPISNHLYFYWYRQILGQKVEFLVSFYNNEISEKSEIFDDQFSVERPDGSNFTLKIRSTKLEDSAMYFCASSSPLGQTYEQYFGPGTRLTVT.

The CDR3 nucleotides are TGTGCCTGGATCGGTACCAGGGGAAGGGACGAGCAGTACTTC. Amino acid sequence: CAWIGTRGRDEQYF. The rearrangement joins TRBV30 to TRBJ2-7, with D perhaps TRBD1 (6 bases). V lost 4 bases to trimming and J lost 5 bases, with 18 bases between them. The germline V gene has CDR1 GTSNPN and CDR2 SVGIG (reference sequence). This CDR3 is built from 14 residues.

V usage is TRBV7-8 and J usage is TRBJ2-5; possibly TRBD1 or TRBD2 for D (7 bases each). Germline assignment: CDR1 SGHVS and CDR2 FQNEAQ. V was cut by 5 bases and J by 4 bases, with 11 bases left in between. This CDR3 region has 13 residues. CDR3 amino acids: CASSPGGGETQYF. The CDR3, as DNA: TGTGCCAGCAGCCCAGGGGGGGGAGAGACCCAGTACTTC. Using reference TRBV7-8 and TRBJ2-5 for the parts outside the CDR3, the full variable domain is GAGVSQSPRYKVAKRGQDVALRCDPISGHVSLFWYQQALGQGPEFLTYFQNEAQLDKSGLPSDRFFAERPEGSVSTLKIQRTQQEDSAVYLCASSPGGGETQYFGPGTRLLVL.

This clone was detected once. The chain recombines TRBV18 with TRBJ2-5, with TRBD2 as a possible D gene (6 bases). CDR3 length: 13 residues. The V and J ends lost 6 bases and 4 bases respectively, with 12 bases between them. Germline V lookup: CDR1 KGHSH, CDR2 LQKENI. CDR3 nucleotide sequence: TGTGCCAGCTCTCCATACGGGGGAGAGACCCAGTACTTC. This gives the protein CASSPYGGETQYF.

This chain uses TRBV5-1 with TRBJ2-1, with 9 bases that match TRBD2. This CDR3 has 13 amino acids. In germline, CDR1 is SGHRS, CDR2 YFSETQ. V shed 4 bases, J shed 10 bases, and the junction held 6 bases outside the gene matches. This CDR3 is CASSAGLAGEQFF. DNA of the CDR3: TGCGCCAGCAGCGCGGGACTAGCTGGCGAGCAGTTCTTC.

The V call is TRBV14, the J call TRBJ2-7, with 9 nucleotides matching TRBD2. CDR1 SGHDN and CDR2 FVKESK come from the germline V gene. V lost 1 base to trimming and J lost 3 bases; unmatched junction nucleotides: 4. The CDR3 covers 15 residues. Here the CDR3 DNA reads TGTGCCAGCAGCCAAGGAGTTAGCGGGAGCTACGAGCAGTACGTC. Translated: CASSQGVSGSYEQYV.

The rearrangement joins TRBV6-1 to TRBJ1-3; maybe TRBD1 (5 bases). Trimming shortened V by 6 bases and J by 2 bases, and 11 bases separated the two germline ends. The CDR3 is made up of 14 amino acids. Germline V gives CDR1 MNHNS, CDR2 SASEGT. The CDR3 DNA follows: TGTGCCAGCAGGGGGGACCGGGCTGGAAACACCATATATTTT. Protein sequence: CASRGDRAGNTIYF.

This chain joins TRBV21-1 and TRBJ1-6; TRBD1, as called in the table, went unchecked against the DNA. TRBV21-1 is a documented pseudogene. The CDR3 loop spans 19 amino acids. The CDR3 spells CASSKARRDRRTYNSPLHF. In DNA, the CDR3 is TGTGCCAGCAGCAAAGCGCGGAGGGACAGGAGGACCTATAATTCACCCCTCCACTTT.

The chain is built from TRBV5-1 and TRBJ1-1; D gene uncertain. CDR1 SGHRS and CDR2 YFSETQ come from the germline V gene. CDR3 length: 14 residues. V was trimmed by 2 bases and J by 7 bases, leaving 15 bases between them. The CDR3 is CASSFTGRQGEAFF. The CDR3, as DNA: TGCGCCAGCAGCTTTACCGGGAGGCAAGGTGAAGCTTTCTTT.